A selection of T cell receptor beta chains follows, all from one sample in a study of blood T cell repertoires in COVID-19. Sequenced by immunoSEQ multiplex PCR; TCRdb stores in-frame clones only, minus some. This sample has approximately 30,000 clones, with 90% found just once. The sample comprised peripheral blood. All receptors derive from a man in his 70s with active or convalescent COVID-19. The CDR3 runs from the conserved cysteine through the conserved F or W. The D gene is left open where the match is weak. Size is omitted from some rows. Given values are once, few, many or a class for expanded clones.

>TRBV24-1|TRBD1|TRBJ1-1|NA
TGTGCCACCACCTCAGGGGGCGCGGATGTAGCTTTCTTT
CATTSGGADVAFF
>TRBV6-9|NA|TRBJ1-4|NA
TGTGCCAGCGGCTCAGCAACTAATGAAAAACTGTTTTTT
CASGSATNEKLFF
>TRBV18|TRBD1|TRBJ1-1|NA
TGTGCCAGCTCGTCCGGGACAGGGCAGAACACTGAAGCTTTCTTT
CASSSGTGQNTEAFF
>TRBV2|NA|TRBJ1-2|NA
TGTGCCAGCAGTGAAGGGCCAGGGGATGGCTACACCTTC
CASSEGPGDGYTF
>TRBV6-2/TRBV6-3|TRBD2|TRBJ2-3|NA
TGTGCCAGCAGTTACCTCCTGGGCGGGAGAGTCCCAGATACGCAGTATTTT
CASSYLLGGRVPDTQYF
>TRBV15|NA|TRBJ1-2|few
TGTGCCACCAGCAGAGATTCGGGTATTAACTATGGCTACACCTTC
CATSRDSGINYGYTF
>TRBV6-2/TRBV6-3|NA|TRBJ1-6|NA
TGTGCCAGCAGTTACTCCACAGTTTATAATTCACCCCTCCACTTT
CASSYSTVYNSPLHF
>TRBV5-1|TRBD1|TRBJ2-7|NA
TGCGCCAGCAGCTTACAGGGGGCGGAAGAGCAGTACTTC
CASSLQGAEEQYF
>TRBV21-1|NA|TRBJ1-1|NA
TGTGCCAGCAGCAAAGGGAGCAGGGCGAACACTGAAGCTTTCTTT
CASSKGSRANTEAFF
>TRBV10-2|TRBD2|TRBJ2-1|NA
TGCGCCGGGGGACGGGAGGGGGATTTCAATGAGCAGTTCTTC
CAGGREGDFNEQFF
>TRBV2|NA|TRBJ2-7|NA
TGTGCCAGCAGTGTGACGGAGGGGAGGAGCGAGCAGTACTTC
CASSVTEGRSEQYF
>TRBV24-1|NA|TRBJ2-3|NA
TGTGCCACCAGTGATCCTGGCAGAAACACAGATACGCAGTATTTT
CATSDPGRNTDTQYF
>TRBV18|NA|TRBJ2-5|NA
TGTGCCAGCTCTCCAGGGGGGAGAGAGACCCAGTACTTC
CASSPGGRETQYF
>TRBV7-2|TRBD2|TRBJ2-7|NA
TGTGCCAGCAGCTTAGATAGCGGGGGGGACTACGAGCAGTACTTC
CASSLDSGGDYEQYF
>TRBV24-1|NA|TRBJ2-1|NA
TGTGCCACCAGAGCCTCACAGGGTTACAATGAGCAGTTCTTC
CATRASQGYNEQFF
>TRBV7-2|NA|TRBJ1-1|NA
TGTGCCAGCAGCTTAGCATCCGCTACCCCTGAAGCTTTCTTT
CASSLASATPEAFF
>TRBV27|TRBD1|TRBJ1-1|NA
TGTGCCAGCAGTTGGACAGGGGAAACTGAAGCTTTCTTT
CASSWTGETEAFF
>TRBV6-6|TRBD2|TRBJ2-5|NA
TGTACCAGCAGGACTAGCGGGACCCAAGAGACCCAGTACTTC
CTSRTSGTQETQYF
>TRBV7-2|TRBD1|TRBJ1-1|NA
TGTGCCAGCAGCCCTCCACAGGGGGGAAGGCGCGCTGAAGCTTTCTTT
CASSPPQGGRRAEAFF
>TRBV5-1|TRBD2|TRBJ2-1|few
TGCGCCAGCAGTCATGGACTAGCGGGAGACAATGAGCAGTTCTTC
CASSHGLAGDNEQFF
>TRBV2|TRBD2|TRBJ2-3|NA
TGTGCCAGCAGTCCGGGACTAGCGGGATATCTAGATACGCAGTATTTT
CASSPGLAGYLDTQYF
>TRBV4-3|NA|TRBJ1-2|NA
TGCGCCAGCAGCCAAGGTTTCAGGGCCCATGGCTACACCTTC
CASSQGFRAHGYTF
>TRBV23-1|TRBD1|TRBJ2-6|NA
TGCGCCAGCAGTCAAACGGGGACAGGGTGGCCGGAGGGGGCCAACGTCCTGACTTTC
CASSQTGTGWPEGANVLTF
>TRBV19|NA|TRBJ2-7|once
TGTGCCAGTAGCCGACAGCTAAGCTCCTACGAGCAGTACTTC
CASSRQLSSYEQYF
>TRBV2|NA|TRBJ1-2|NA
TGTGCCAGCAGTGCCCAGGTCTATGGCTACACCTTC
CASSAQVYGYTF
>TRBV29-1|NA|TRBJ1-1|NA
TGCAGCGTTGTTATAAGTCAGGGGACTGAAGCTTTCTTT
CSVVISQGTEAFF
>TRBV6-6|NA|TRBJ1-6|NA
TGTGCCAGCACTTTTCCGAATTCACCCCTCCACTTT
CASTFPNSPLHF
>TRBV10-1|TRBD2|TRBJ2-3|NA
TGCGCCAGCAGTATTACTAGCGGGAGCGGCGCAGATACGCAGTATTTT
CASSITSGSGADTQYF
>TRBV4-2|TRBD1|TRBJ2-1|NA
TGTGCCAGCAGCCAAGAGGGACAGTCCTACAATGAGCAGTTCTTC
CASSQEGQSYNEQFF
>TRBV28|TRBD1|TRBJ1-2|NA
TGTGCCATCCGGACAGGAGACTATGGCTACACCTTC
CAIRTGDYGYTF
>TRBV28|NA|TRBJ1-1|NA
TGTGCCAGCAGGACACAAGGGAGGACTGAAGCTTTCTTT
CASRTQGRTEAFF
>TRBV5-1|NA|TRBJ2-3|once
TGCGCCAGCGCCACCTCCCCGGTGGGCGGCACAGATACGCAGTATTTT
CASATSPVGGTDTQYF
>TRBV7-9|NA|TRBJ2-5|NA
TGTGCCAGCACCACAGGGATCGAGACCCAGTACTTC
CASTTGIETQYF
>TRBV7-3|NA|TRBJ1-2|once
TGTGCCAGCAGCCCCCGCAGGGACTATGGCTACACCTTC
CASSPRRDYGYTF
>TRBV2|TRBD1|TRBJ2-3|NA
TGTGCCAGCGGGGGACAGGGGAGCGATACGCAGTATTTT
CASGGQGSDTQYF
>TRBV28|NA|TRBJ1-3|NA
TGTGCCAGCAGTTTATTATCTTCTGGAAACACCATATATTTT
CASSLLSSGNTIYF
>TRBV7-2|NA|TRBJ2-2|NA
TGTGCCAGCAGCTTAACACACACCGGGGAGCTGTTTTTT
CASSLTHTGELFF
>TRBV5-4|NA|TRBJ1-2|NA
TGTGCCAGCAGTATAAATAACAGGCCCCGGGGCTACACCTTC
CASSINNRPRGYTF
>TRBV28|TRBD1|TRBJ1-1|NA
TGTGCCAGCAGTTTGGACAGGGGGGCTTTCTTT
CASSLDRGAFF
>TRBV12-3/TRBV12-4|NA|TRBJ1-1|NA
TGTGCCAGCAGTTCAGGCGGGAAGGGTGAAGCTTTCTTT
CASSSGGKGEAFF
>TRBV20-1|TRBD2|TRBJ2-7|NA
TGCAGTGCTAGTTTACTTAGCGGGAGGGCCCAGGAGCAGTACTTC
CSASLLSGRAQEQYF
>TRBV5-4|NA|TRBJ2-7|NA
TGTGCCAGCAGCTTGGTTTCTAGCGTGGGCGAGCAGTACTTC
CASSLVSSVGEQYF
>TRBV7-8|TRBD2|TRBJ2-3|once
TGTGCCAGCAGCTCCTTTAGCGGGAGGGTCGGGGATACGCAGTATTTT
CASSSFSGRVGDTQYF
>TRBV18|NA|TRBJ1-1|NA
TGTGCCAGCTCACCAGGGGAGGGGAGAAGCACTGAAGCTTTCTTT
CASSPGEGRSTEAFF
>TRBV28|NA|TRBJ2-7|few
TGTGCCAGCAGCACCAGCCGGGAGCTGGGCCGTATGTACTTC
CASSTSRELGRMYF
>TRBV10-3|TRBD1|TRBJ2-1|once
TGTGCCATCAGTGACGTGCAGGGGGCTAGGAATGAGCAGTTCTTC
CAISDVQGARNEQFF
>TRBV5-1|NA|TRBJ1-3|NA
TGCGCCAGCAGCTTGGGACACGACGTTCCTGGAAACACCATATATTTT
CASSLGHDVPGNTIYF